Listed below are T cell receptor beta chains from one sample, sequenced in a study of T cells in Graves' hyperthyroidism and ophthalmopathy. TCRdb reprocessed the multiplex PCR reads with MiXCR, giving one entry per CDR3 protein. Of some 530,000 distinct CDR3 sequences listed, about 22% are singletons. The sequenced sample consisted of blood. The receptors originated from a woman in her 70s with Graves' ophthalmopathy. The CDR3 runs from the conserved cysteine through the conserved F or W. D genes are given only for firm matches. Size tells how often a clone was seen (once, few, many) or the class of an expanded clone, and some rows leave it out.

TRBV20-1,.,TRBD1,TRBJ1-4,CSVQGGSNEKLFF,TGCAGTGTTCAGGGGGGCTCTAATGAAAAACTGTTTTTT
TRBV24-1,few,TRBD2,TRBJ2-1,CATSDPFAGGLNEQFF,TGTGCCACCAGTGATCCCTTCGCGGGAGGGCTTAATGAGCAGTTCTTC
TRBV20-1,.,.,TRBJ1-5,CSAKAQRNQPQHF,TGCAGTGCTAAGGCTCAACGGAATCAGCCCCAGCATTTT
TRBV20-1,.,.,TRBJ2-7,CSARTLSDPYEQYF,TGCAGTGCTAGGACCCTTTCGGACCCCTACGAGCAGTACTTC
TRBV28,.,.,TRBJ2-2,CASRKSNTGELFF,TGTGCCAGCAGAAAGTCGAACACCGGGGAGCTGTTTTTT
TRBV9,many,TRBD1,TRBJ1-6,CASSVGGQSNSPLHF,TGTGCCAGCAGCGTAGGGGGACAGAGTAATTCACCCCTCCACTTT
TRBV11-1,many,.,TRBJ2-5,CASSLAGRGETQYF,TGTGCCAGCAGCTTAGCGGGGAGAGGGGAGACCCAGTACTTC
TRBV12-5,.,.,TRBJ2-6,CASGLTGANVLTF,TGTGCTAGTGGTTTAACTGGGGCCAACGTCCTGACTTTC
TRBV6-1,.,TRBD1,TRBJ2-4,CASTETQGAQYIQYF,TGTGCCAGCACCGAAACGCAGGGGGCGCAGTACATTCAGTACTTC
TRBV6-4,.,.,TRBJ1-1,CASSDSGSGKAFF,TGTGCCAGCAGTGACTCAGGATCAGGCAAAGCTTTCTTT
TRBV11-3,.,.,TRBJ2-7,CASSLGGDRTYEQYF,TGTGCCAGCAGCTTAGGAGGGGATAGAACCTACGAGCAGTACTTC
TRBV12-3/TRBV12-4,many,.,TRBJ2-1,CASSPGRENEQFF,TGTGCCAGCAGTCCCGGAAGGGAGAATGAGCAGTTCTTC
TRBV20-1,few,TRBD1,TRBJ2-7,CSASPGTGSREQYF,TGCAGTGCTAGCCCCGGGACAGGGTCGAGGGAGCAGTACTTC
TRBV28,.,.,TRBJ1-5,CASSLRDTSNQPQHF,TGTGCCAGCAGTTTGAGGGACACTAGCAATCAGCCCCAGCATTTT
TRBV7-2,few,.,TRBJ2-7,CASSLGRIYEQYF,TGTGCCAGCAGCTTGGGGAGAATCTACGAGCAGTACTTC
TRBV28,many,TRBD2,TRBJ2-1,CASSFSAGSSYNEQFF,TGTGCCAGCAGTTTCTCAGCGGGGAGCTCCTACAATGAGCAGTTCTTC
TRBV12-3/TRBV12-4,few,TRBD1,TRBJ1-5,CASSRLAGTGNQPQHF,TGTGCCAGCAGCAGACTGGCCGGGACAGGGAATCAGCCCCAGCATTTT
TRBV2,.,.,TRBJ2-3,CASMAFRSTDTQYF,TGTGCCAGCATGGCATTTAGGAGCACAGATACGCAGTATTTT
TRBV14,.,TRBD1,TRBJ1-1,CASSRSGGGNTEAFF,TGTGCCAGCAGCCGATCAGGGGGAGGGAACACTGAAGCTTTCTTT
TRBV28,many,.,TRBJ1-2,CASRMGAGNYGYTF,TGTGCCAGCAGGATGGGGGCAGGGAACTATGGCTACACCTTC
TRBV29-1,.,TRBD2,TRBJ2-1,CSVRREWNNEQFF,TGCAGCGTTAGGCGGGAGTGGAACAATGAGCAGTTCTTC
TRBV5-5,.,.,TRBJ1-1,CASSAGGGHTEAFF,TGTGCCAGCAGCGCAGGAGGGGGGCACACTGAAGCTTTCTTT
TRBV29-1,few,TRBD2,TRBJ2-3,CSVLAGTRDTQYF,TGCAGCGTGCTAGCGGGAACCAGAGATACGCAGTATTTT
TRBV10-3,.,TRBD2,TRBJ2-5,CAISSPLAGGLEAQYF,TGTGCCATCAGTTCCCCACTAGCGGGAGGACTGGAGGCCCAGTACTTC
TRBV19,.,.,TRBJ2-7,CASSVQPRPSYEQYF,TGTGCCAGTAGTGTGCAGCCCCGGCCTTCCTACGAGCAGTACTTC
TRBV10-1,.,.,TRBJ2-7,CASSAGLTYEQYF,TGCGCCAGCAGTGCGGGACTTACTTACGAGCAGTACTTC
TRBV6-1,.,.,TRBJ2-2,CASSNPTGELFF,TGTGCCAGCAGCAACCCCACCGGGGAGCTGTTTTTT
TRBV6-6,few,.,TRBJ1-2,CASSYSRSRGGYTF,TGTGCCAGCAGTTACTCTAGGAGTCGGGGTGGCTACACCTTC
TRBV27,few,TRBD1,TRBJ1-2,CASSSPGQGGYGYTF,TGTGCCAGCAGTTCTCCGGGACAGGGGGGCTATGGCTACACCTTC
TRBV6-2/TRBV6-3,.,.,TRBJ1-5,CAGSQGPGAQHF,TGTGCCGGCAGTCAGGGACCTGGGGCCCAGCATTTT
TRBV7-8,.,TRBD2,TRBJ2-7,CASSTISGRSLYEQYF,TGTGCCAGCAGCACCATTAGCGGGAGGTCCTTGTACGAGCAGTACTTC
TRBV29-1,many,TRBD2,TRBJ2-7,CSVEGLVPYEQYF,TGCAGCGTTGAGGGACTAGTTCCCTACGAGCAGTACTTC
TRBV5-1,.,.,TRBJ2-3,CASSFSGVDTQYF,TGCGCCAGCAGCTTCTCAGGGGTGGATACGCAGTATTTT
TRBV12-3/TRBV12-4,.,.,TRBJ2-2,CASDLRAGAGELFF,TGTGCCAGCGATCTTAGAGCAGGGGCCGGGGAGCTGTTTTTT
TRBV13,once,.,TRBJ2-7,CASSLATGRSYEQYF,TGCGCCAGCAGCTTGGCCACGGGACGCTCCTACGAGCAGTACTTC
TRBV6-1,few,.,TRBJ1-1,CASPRVSRATEAFF,TGTGCCAGCCCTAGGGTCTCTCGGGCCACTGAAGCTTTCTTT
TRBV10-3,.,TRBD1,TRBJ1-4,CAISESGTGAKLFF,TGTGCCATCAGTGAGTCCGGGACAGGGGCAAAACTGTTTTTT
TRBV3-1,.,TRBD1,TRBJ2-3,CASSRGTGIATDTQYF,TGTGCCAGCAGCCGGGGGACAGGGATCGCTACAGATACGCAGTATTTT
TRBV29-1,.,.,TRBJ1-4,CSVARSRATNEKLFF,TGCAGCGTCGCCCGCTCTAGAGCAACTAATGAAAAACTGTTTTTT
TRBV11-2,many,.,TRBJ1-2,CASSPLAGGYTF,TGTGCCAGCAGCCCGTTGGCAGGAGGCTACACCTTC
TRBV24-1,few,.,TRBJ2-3,CATSDEGTSLTDTQYF,TGTGCCACCAGTGATGAGGGGACATCGCTCACAGATACGCAGTATTTT
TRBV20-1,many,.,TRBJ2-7,CSARDGRRQSTYEQYF,TGCAGTGCTAGAGATGGTCGTCGGCAGAGTACCTACGAGCAGTACTTC
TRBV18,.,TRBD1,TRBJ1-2,CASSPDRAGYTF,TGTGCCAGCTCACCAGACAGGGCTGGCTACACCTTC
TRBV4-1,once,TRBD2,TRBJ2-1,CASSGDYYNEQFF,TGCGCCAGCAGCGGGGACTATTACAATGAGCAGTTCTTC
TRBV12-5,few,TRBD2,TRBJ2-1,CASGGGPSYNEQFF,TGTGCTAGTGGGGGAGGGCCTTCCTACAATGAGCAGTTCTTC
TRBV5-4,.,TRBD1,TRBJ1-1,CASSFPGQGLGREAFF,TGTGCCAGCAGCTTCCCGGGACAGGGGCTGGGGAGGGAAGCTTTCTTT
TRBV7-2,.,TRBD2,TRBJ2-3,CASSLTGTSGTDTQYF,TGTGCCAGCAGTTTAACCGGGACTAGCGGCACAGATACGCAGTATTTT
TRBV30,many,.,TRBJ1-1,CAWSVSDGTEAFF,TGTGCCTGGAGTGTGTCCGATGGCACTGAAGCTTTCTTT
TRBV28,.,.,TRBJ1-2,CASTTRAGYTF,TGTGCCAGCACCACCCGGGCTGGCTACACCTTC
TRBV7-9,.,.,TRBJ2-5,CASRWGDQETQYF,TGTGCCAGCAGATGGGGAGACCAAGAGACCCAGTACTTC
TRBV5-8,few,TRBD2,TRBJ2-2,CASNKGGSHGELFF,TGTGCCAGCAACAAGGGCGGGAGTCACGGGGAGCTGTTTTTT
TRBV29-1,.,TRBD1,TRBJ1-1,CSGRGQGERKGTEAFF,TGCAGCGGTCGTGGACAGGGTGAGAGGAAGGGCACTGAAGCTTTCTTT
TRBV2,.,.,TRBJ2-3,CASSRIGADTQYF,TGTGCCAGCAGTCGTATTGGGGCAGATACGCAGTATTTT
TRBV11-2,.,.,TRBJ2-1,CASGVYEQFF,TGTGCCAGCGGGGTTTACGAGCAGTTCTTC
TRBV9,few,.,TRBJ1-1,CASSPSGVLNTEAFF,TGTGCCAGCAGCCCATCAGGGGTTTTGAACACTGAAGCTTTCTTT
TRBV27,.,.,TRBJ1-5,CASSLRGDNSNQPQHF,TGTGCCAGCAGTTTGCGCGGCGATAATAGCAATCAGCCCCAGCATTTT
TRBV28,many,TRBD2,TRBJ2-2,CASSPPRGGRAVTGELFF,TGTGCCAGCAGCCCCCCCCGGGGCGGGAGAGCGGTGACCGGGGAGCTGTTTTTT